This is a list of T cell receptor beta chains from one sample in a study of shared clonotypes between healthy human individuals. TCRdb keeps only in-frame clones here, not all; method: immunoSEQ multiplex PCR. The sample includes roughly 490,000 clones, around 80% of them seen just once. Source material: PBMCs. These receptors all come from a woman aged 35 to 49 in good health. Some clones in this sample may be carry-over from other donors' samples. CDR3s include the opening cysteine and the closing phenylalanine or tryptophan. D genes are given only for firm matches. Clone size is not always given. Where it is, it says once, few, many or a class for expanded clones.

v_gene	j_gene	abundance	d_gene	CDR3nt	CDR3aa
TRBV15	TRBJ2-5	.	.	TGTGCCACCAGCAGAGATAAAGTAGAGACCCAGTACTTC	CATSRDKVETQYF
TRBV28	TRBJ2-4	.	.	TGTGCCTATTATGAGGGCCCTGAGGCCAAAAACATTCAGTACTTC	CAYYEGPEAKNIQYF
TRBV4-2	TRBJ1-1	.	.	TGTGCCAGCAGCCGGGGGACGGGTGGGACTGACACTGAAGCTTTCTTT	CASSRGTGGTDTEAFF
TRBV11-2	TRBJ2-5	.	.	TGTGCCAGCAGCTCTCTGACCTGGGCCCAGTACTTC	CASSSLTWAQYF
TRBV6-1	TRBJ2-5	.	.	TGTGCCAGCAGTGCACTTTCACCGCCCGAAGGAGAGACCCAGTACTTC	CASSALSPPEGETQYF
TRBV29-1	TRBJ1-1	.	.	TGCAGCGTCGCGCGTCCCACTGAAGCTTTCTTT	CSVARPTEAFF
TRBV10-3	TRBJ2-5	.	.	TGTGCCATCAGTGAGTCGCTAGGACTGTCGTACCAAGAGACCCAGTACTTC	CAISESLGLSYQETQYF
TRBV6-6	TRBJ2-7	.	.	TGTGCCAGCAGTAGACTGCGGGACGGTTACGAGCAGTACTTC	CASSRLRDGYEQYF
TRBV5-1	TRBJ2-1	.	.	TGCGCCAGCGGTATAGATGGGAGGAACTACAATGAGCAGTTCTTC	CASGIDGRNYNEQFF
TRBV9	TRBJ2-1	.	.	TGTGCCAGCAGCGGGCCTAGCACCCTTAACCATGAGCAGTTCTTC	CASSGPSTLNHEQFF
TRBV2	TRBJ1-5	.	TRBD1	TGTGCCAGCAGTGACCCCGGGACAGGGGTATATAGCAATCAGCCCCAGCATTTT	CASSDPGTGVYSNQPQHF
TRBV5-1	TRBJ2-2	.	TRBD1	TGCGCCAGCAGCTTGGAGGGGGCTGGGAGCACCGGGGAGCTGTTTTTT	CASSLEGAGSTGELFF
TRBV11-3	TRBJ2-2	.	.	TGTGCCAGCAGCTTAGATTTAAACAGGGTGGCCACCGGGGAGCTGTTTTTT	CASSLDLNRVATGELFF
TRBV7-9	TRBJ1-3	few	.	TGTGCCAGCAGTCCCTCTGGAAACACCTTATATTTT	CASSPSGNTLYF
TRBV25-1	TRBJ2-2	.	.	TGTGCCAGCAGTGAGAGGAACACCGGGGAGCTGTTTTTT	CASSERNTGELFF
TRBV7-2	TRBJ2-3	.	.	TGTGCCAGCAGCCCGGGACCTGGGTCGGGTACGCAGTATTTT	CASSPGPGSGTQYF
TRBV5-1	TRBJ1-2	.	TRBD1	TGCGCCAGCAGCTTGGAGGGACAGGGGGACTATGGCTACACCTTC	CASSLEGQGDYGYTF
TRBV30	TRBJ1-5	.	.	TGTGCCTGGAGTTGGGGTGCACAGGGAAATCAGCCCCAGCATTTT	CAWSWGAQGNQPQHF
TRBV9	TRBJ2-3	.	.	TGTGCCAGCAGCGTAACAGGGTCGGCGGCAGATACGCAGTATTTT	CASSVTGSAADTQYF
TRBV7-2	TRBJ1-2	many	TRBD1	TGTGCCAGCAGCTATGGGACAGGGGGCCGGGGCTACACCTTC	CASSYGTGGRGYTF
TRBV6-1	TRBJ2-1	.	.	TGTGCCAGCAGTGAATGGTGGAGCTCCTACAATGAGCAGTTCTTC	CASSEWWSSYNEQFF
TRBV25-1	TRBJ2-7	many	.	TGTGCCAGCAGTGAAGAGGAAGAGGCGACCTACGAGCAGTACTTC	CASSEEEEATYEQYF
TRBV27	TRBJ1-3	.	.	TGTGCCAGCAGTACCAGGGGTTCTGGAAACACCATATATTTT	CASSTRGSGNTIYF
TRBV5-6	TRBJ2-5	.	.	TGTGCCAGCAGCTTGTTTAGGGACCAAGAGACCCAGTACTTC	CASSLFRDQETQYF
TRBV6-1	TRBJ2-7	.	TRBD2	TGTGCCATATCACTAGCGGGAGAAAGCTCCTACGAGCAGTACTTC	CAISLAGESSYEQYF
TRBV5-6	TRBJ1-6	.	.	TGTGCCAGCAGCTTGGTAATGGGAGATTCACCCCTCCACTTT	CASSLVMGDSPLHF
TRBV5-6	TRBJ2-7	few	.	TGTGCCAGCAGCTTGCCGGACTACTACGAGCAGTACTTC	CASSLPDYYEQYF
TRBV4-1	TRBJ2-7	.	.	TGCGCCAGCAGCCAAGGTCCGGGGGGCGGCTACGAGCAGTACTTC	CASSQGPGGGYEQYF
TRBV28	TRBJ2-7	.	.	TGTGCCAGCAGTTTTTTGGCCAGGGGGGCCTACGAGCAGTACTTC	CASSFLARGAYEQYF
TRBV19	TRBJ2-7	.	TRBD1	TGTGCCAGTAGTATCCGGGACAGGGGAGTGTACGAGCAGTACTTC	CASSIRDRGVYEQYF
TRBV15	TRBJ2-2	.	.	TGTGCCACCAGAGCGGACCACAACACCGGGGAGCTGTTTTTT	CATRADHNTGELFF